These T cell receptor beta chains were read from a single sample in a study of shared clonotypes between healthy human individuals. TCRdb's copy holds only in-frame clones and misses some; the assay was immunoSEQ multiplex PCR. Seen here are about 1.9 million clones, 80% to 95% observed once, and the top ten hold under 2%. The specimen was naive CD8+ T cells from PBMCs. All receptors derive from a man in his late teens or twenties in good health. Some clones in this sample may be carry-over from other donors' samples. Both conserved end residues are part of each CDR3. D genes are given only for firm matches. A clone size is listed for some rows: how often the clone was seen (once, few, many), or a class if it is expanded.

d_gene: -
j_gene: TRBJ2-7
v_gene: TRBV6-5
abundance: -
CDR3aa: CASSYSRLPYEQYF

d_gene: TRBD2
j_gene: TRBJ2-2
v_gene: TRBV9
abundance: -
CDR3aa: CASSPGGSPTGELFF

d_gene: -
j_gene: TRBJ2-7
v_gene: TRBV27
abundance: -
CDR3aa: CASSILVGGFYEQYF

d_gene: -
j_gene: TRBJ2-7
v_gene: TRBV11-3
abundance: -
CDR3aa: CASTPRPGAYEQYF

d_gene: -
j_gene: TRBJ2-1
v_gene: TRBV7-9
abundance: -
CDR3aa: CASSTGTRNEQFF

d_gene: TRBD1
j_gene: TRBJ1-3
v_gene: TRBV28
abundance: -
CDR3aa: CASSSPTSGQGVSGNTIYF

d_gene: TRBD1
j_gene: TRBJ1-4
v_gene: TRBV7-9
abundance: -
CDR3aa: CASSFNRGINEKLFF

d_gene: TRBD2
j_gene: TRBJ2-7
v_gene: TRBV5-1
abundance: -
CDR3aa: CASSLTTGTRGDEQYF

d_gene: TRBD1
j_gene: TRBJ1-2
v_gene: TRBV27
abundance: few
CDR3aa: CASSGGDRLFGYTF

d_gene: -
j_gene: TRBJ2-3
v_gene: TRBV15
abundance: -
CDR3aa: CATSREVGGPADTQYF

d_gene: TRBD2
j_gene: TRBJ2-7
v_gene: TRBV5-8
abundance: -
CDR3aa: CASSLFIAGANYEQYF

d_gene: -
j_gene: TRBJ2-5
v_gene: TRBV21-1
abundance: -
CDR3aa: CASSTVRQETQYF

d_gene: -
j_gene: TRBJ2-7
v_gene: TRBV9
abundance: once
CDR3aa: CASSAEPYEQYF

d_gene: TRBD1
j_gene: TRBJ1-5
v_gene: TRBV27
abundance: -
CDR3aa: CASSPGRGTDDQPQHF

d_gene: TRBD2
j_gene: TRBJ2-7
v_gene: TRBV2
abundance: -
CDR3aa: CASSEVGRGSYEQYF

d_gene: TRBD1
j_gene: TRBJ1-5
v_gene: TRBV7-8
abundance: once
CDR3aa: CASSLLRGGQPQHF

d_gene: -
j_gene: TRBJ1-1
v_gene: TRBV27
abundance: -
CDR3aa: CASSIQSSGTEAFF

d_gene: TRBD2
j_gene: TRBJ2-1
v_gene: TRBV28
abundance: -
CDR3aa: CASSQSSASGLRQGQFF

d_gene: -
j_gene: TRBJ2-1
v_gene: TRBV4-1
abundance: -
CDR3aa: CASSQEYFDEQFF

d_gene: -
j_gene: TRBJ1-5
v_gene: TRBV28
abundance: -
CDR3aa: CASSPKKRHTYSNQPQHF

d_gene: TRBD2
j_gene: TRBJ2-7
v_gene: TRBV29-1
abundance: -
CDR3aa: CSVERTSGNSYEQYF

d_gene: -
j_gene: TRBJ2-5
v_gene: TRBV28
abundance: once
CDR3aa: CASSSPTATGETQYF

d_gene: TRBD1
j_gene: TRBJ2-7
v_gene: TRBV11-2
abundance: -
CDR3aa: CASTIGTGDYEQYF

d_gene: TRBD1
j_gene: TRBJ1-1
v_gene: TRBV7-9
abundance: once
CDR3aa: CATQGGGADTEAFF

d_gene: -
j_gene: TRBJ2-7
v_gene: TRBV29-1
abundance: -
CDR3aa: CSVKTWALEQYF

d_gene: -
j_gene: TRBJ2-7
v_gene: TRBV5-1
abundance: -
CDR3aa: CASSLFVDSNEQYF

d_gene: TRBD2
j_gene: TRBJ2-7
v_gene: TRBV7-9
abundance: -
CDR3aa: CASSAHLGGGRFYEQYF

d_gene: TRBD2
j_gene: TRBJ2-7
v_gene: TRBV9
abundance: -
CDR3aa: CASSAGEGREQYF

d_gene: TRBD2
j_gene: TRBJ2-2
v_gene: TRBV6-5
abundance: -
CDR3aa: CASTGLAGGTGELFF

d_gene: -
j_gene: TRBJ2-7
v_gene: TRBV11-2
abundance: -
CDR3aa: CASSLEVSPSYEQYF

d_gene: -
j_gene: TRBJ1-1
v_gene: TRBV5-5
abundance: -
CDR3aa: CASSLRGPANTEAFF

d_gene: TRBD1
j_gene: TRBJ2-2
v_gene: TRBV7-2
abundance: -
CDR3aa: CASSPRQGKDTGELFF

d_gene: -
j_gene: TRBJ2-5
v_gene: TRBV27
abundance: -
CDR3aa: CASSPRGADSETQYF

d_gene: -
j_gene: TRBJ2-5
v_gene: TRBV4-1
abundance: -
CDR3aa: CASSLGPGAQETQYF

d_gene: -
j_gene: TRBJ2-3
v_gene: TRBV4-2
abundance: -
CDR3aa: CASSLKDGTGGDTQYF

d_gene: TRBD2
j_gene: TRBJ2-2
v_gene: TRBV27
abundance: once
CDR3aa: CASGAPASGLPGELFF

d_gene: -
j_gene: TRBJ1-1
v_gene: TRBV28
abundance: -
CDR3aa: CASSLSQVNWDTEAFF

d_gene: -
j_gene: TRBJ1-3
v_gene: TRBV7-2
abundance: -
CDR3aa: CASSAGGSGNTIYF

d_gene: TRBD1
j_gene: TRBJ1-2
v_gene: TRBV4-1
abundance: -
CDR3aa: CASSQGHGQGNYGYTF

d_gene: -
j_gene: TRBJ2-3
v_gene: TRBV7-6
abundance: -
CDR3aa: CASSPLNVADTQYF

d_gene: -
j_gene: TRBJ1-2
v_gene: TRBV6-6
abundance: -
CDR3aa: CASIPALNYGYTF

d_gene: -
j_gene: TRBJ2-3
v_gene: TRBV6-1
abundance: -
CDR3aa: CASSENYGSYTDTQYF

d_gene: -
j_gene: TRBJ2-7
v_gene: TRBV28
abundance: -
CDR3aa: CASSLEVSYEQYF

d_gene: -
j_gene: TRBJ1-1
v_gene: TRBV19
abundance: -
CDR3aa: CASSISLSTRMNTEAFF

d_gene: -
j_gene: TRBJ2-3
v_gene: TRBV7-9
abundance: -
CDR3aa: CASSLLSDTQYF

d_gene: TRBD1
j_gene: TRBJ2-7
v_gene: TRBV14
abundance: -
CDR3aa: CASSQSGTGPQQYF

d_gene: -
j_gene: TRBJ2-1
v_gene: TRBV11-2
abundance: -
CDR3aa: CASSWGLGAGFNEQFF

d_gene: TRBD2
j_gene: TRBJ2-1
v_gene: TRBV7-2
abundance: -
CDR3aa: CASSPDARDRGGWYEQFF

d_gene: -
j_gene: TRBJ1-5
v_gene: TRBV9
abundance: -
CDR3aa: CASRYPPFASNQPQHF

d_gene: -
j_gene: TRBJ2-2
v_gene: TRBV5-1
abundance: -
CDR3aa: CASSSPRVGSTGELFF

d_gene: TRBD2
j_gene: TRBJ2-6
v_gene: TRBV7-3
abundance: once
CDR3aa: CASSPKRGAGANVLTF

d_gene: -
j_gene: TRBJ1-5
v_gene: TRBV6-6
abundance: once
CDR3aa: CASSPSIVGDQPQHF

d_gene: TRBD2
j_gene: TRBJ2-3
v_gene: TRBV7-9
abundance: -
CDR3aa: CASSLGPRREGPDTQYF

d_gene: TRBD1
j_gene: TRBJ2-2
v_gene: TRBV9
abundance: -
CDR3aa: CASSVPRDRANEGELFF

d_gene: -
j_gene: TRBJ1-5
v_gene: TRBV27
abundance: -
CDR3aa: CASSLRQVNQPQHF